Presented here are 30 T cell receptor beta chains from one specimen sequenced in a study of blood T cell repertoires in COVID-19. Profiling relied on immunoSEQ multiplex PCR, and the TCRdb table lists in-frame clones only, not all of them. The table records about 410,000 clones, approximately 89% of them present only once. Source material: peripheral blood. The receptors were gathered from a woman aged 40 to 49 with COVID-19, enrolled during active disease.

The chain carries TRBV7-8 and TRBJ2-1; TRBD2 matches 8 bases. CDR3 length equals 16 residues. J was trimmed by 9 bases and V by 7 bases; bases with no gene match: 17. Germline values: CDR1 SGHVS, CDR2 FQNEAQ. CDR3 DNA: TGTGCCAGCACTCCGGGGGGGATCCGGCAAGAATCTGAGCAGTTCTTC. Protein product: CASTPGGIRQESEQFF.

J is TRBJ2-3 and V is TRBV7-8; 16 positions agree with TRBD2. Germline-derived CDR1 and CDR2 are SGHVS and FQNEAQ. With 5 bases clipped from V and 0 bases from J, the junction kept 11 bases outside the gene matches. This CDR3 spans 20 amino acids. The CDR3 DNA reads TGTGCCAGCAGCCTAGGGACTAGCGGGGGGGTTTTCCCTAGCACAGATACGCAGTATTTT. Amino acids: CASSLGTSGGVFPSTDTQYF.

This chain links TRBV11-1 with TRBJ2-3; perhaps TRBD2 as D (5 bases). V was pared by 1 base and J by 3 bases, with 11 bases between. The CDR3 runs 15 residues. The germline V gene has CDR1 SGHAT and CDR2 FQDESV (reference sequence). The CDR3, as DNA: TGTGCCAGCAGCTTAGGAGAGGGCGCGACAGATACGCAGTATTTT. This encodes CASSLGEGATDTQYF.

The CDR3 loop is CASSLAGQNSPLHF. The CDR3, as DNA: TGTGCCAGCAGCTTAGCGGGCCAAAATTCACCCCTCCACTTT. The V call is TRBV7-9, the J call TRBJ1-6; no clear D. This CDR3 contains 14 residues. Per germline, CDR1 SEHNR and CDR2 FQNEAQ (reference sequence). Deletions cut 0 bases from V and 7 bases from J, with 7 bases between.

In DNA form, the CDR3 reads TGTGCCACCAGTCGGGACAGGGTAGGAGGCTACACCTTC. This translates into CATSRDRVGGYTF. This sequence joins TRBV24-1 and TRBJ1-2; 9 positions agree with TRBD1. CDR1 is KGHDR and CDR2 is SFDVKD in the germline V gene. V shed 6 bases, J shed 8 bases, and the junction held 6 bases outside the gene matches. This CDR3 region has 13 residues.

The V and J genes are TRBV28 and TRBJ1-1; 8 positions match TRBD1. The J segment lost 4 bases and the V segment lost 9 bases, leaving 7 bases of the junction unmatched. Per the germline V gene, CDR1 is MDHEN and CDR2 is SYDVKM. The CDR3 extends over 13 amino acids. The CDR3 spells CASDRGGGTEAFF. DNA for the CDR3: TGTGCCAGTGACAGGGGAGGAGGCACTGAAGCTTTCTTT.

In DNA, the CDR3 is TGTGCCAGCAGTGGACTAGCGGGAAGCTCCTACAATGAGCAGTTCTTC. Its protein is CASSGLAGSSYNEQFF. This chain uses TRBV2 with TRBJ2-1; 11 nucleotides agree with TRBD2. The J segment lost 0 bases and the V segment lost 4 bases, leaving 2 bases of the junction unmatched. CDR3 size: 16 residues. Looked up from germline, CDR1 is SNHLY and CDR2 is FYNNEI.

The V and J genes are TRBV27 and TRBJ2-7; 8 positions agree with TRBD1. With V trimmed by 3 bases and J by 2 bases, 3 bases remained unmatched. The CDR3 totals 14 residues. The germline gives CDR1 MNHEY, CDR2 SMNVEV (reference sequence). The CDR3 DNA is TGTGCCAGCAGTTTTAGGACAGGGCCCTACGAGCAGTACTTC. Its translation is CASSFRTGPYEQYF.

CDR3 in amino acids: CAWSRAREGEKLFF. The CDR3 DNA follows: TGTGCCTGGAGTAGGGCGCGCGAGGGTGAAAAACTGTTTTTT. V is TRBV30 and J is TRBJ1-4; D call uncertain. The CDR3 runs 14 residues. V gave up 2 bases and J gave up 7 bases, with 14 bases separating them. Germline loops: CDR1 GTSNPN, CDR2 SVGIG (reference sequence).

V is TRBV27 and J is TRBJ2-1; TRBD1 aligns across 7 bases. The CDR3 contains 15 residues. V shed 6 bases and J 2 bases; nucleotides not matched to a gene: 7. From germline, CDR1 is MNHEY and CDR2 SMNVEV (reference sequence). CDR3 loop: CASRQTGQAYNEQFF. As DNA, the CDR3 is TGTGCCAGCAGACAGACAGGGCAGGCCTACAATGAGCAGTTCTTC.

About this clone itself: Other DNA sequences in this sample translate to the same CDR3. The chain employs TRBV12-3 or TRBV12-4 and TRBJ1-1; D gene ambiguous. The CDR3 has 12 amino acids. Trimming removed 5 bases from V and 1 base from J, with 5 bases in between. DNA of the CDR3: TGTGCCAGCAGTCCTAGGAACACTGAAGCTTTCTTT. This translates into CASSPRNTEAFF.

J is TRBJ2-7 and V is TRBV27; D might be TRBD1 (5 bases). Trimming left V 5 bases short and J 3 bases short, with 14 bases between. The length of the CDR3 is 14 residues. Germline lookup yields CDR1 MNHEY and CDR2 SMNVEV (reference sequence). The CDR3 loop reads CASSPQGLDYEQYF. Here the CDR3 DNA reads TGTGCCAGCAGTCCTCAGGGATTGGACTACGAGCAGTACTTC.

The V and J genes are TRBV19 and TRBJ2-7; 9 nucleotides line up with TRBD1. The CDR3 runs 12 residues. V dropped 8 bases and J dropped 10; count of bases not matched to a gene: 9. Germline assignment: CDR1 LNHDA and CDR2 SQIVND (reference sequence). CDR3 protein: CASGQGRSPQYF. The CDR3 bases are TGTGCCAGTGGACAGGGGAGATCACCTCAGTACTTC.

The genes are TRBV6-6 and TRBJ1-5, with D maybe TRBD1 (5 bases). The CDR3 contains 15 residues. V was pared by 2 bases and J by 3 bases, with 11 bases between. Germline CDR1 reads MNHNY; CDR2 reads SVGAGI (reference sequence). The CDR3 protein is CASSYLEGTNQPQHF. The CDR3 DNA reads TGTGCCAGCAGTTACCTGGAGGGGACCAATCAGCCCCAGCATTTT.

CDR3 DNA sequence: TGTGCCAGCAGCGGGACCAGGGGCAACACTGAAGCTTTCTTT. Translating it yields CASSGTRGNTEAFF. The V call is TRBV3-1 (or the pseudogene TRBV3-2), the J call TRBJ1-1; the D gene is possibly TRBD1 (6 bases). With 5 bases removed from V and 2 bases from J, the gap between germline ends came to 12 bases. CDR3 size: 14 residues. Germline assignment: CDR1 LGHDT and CDR2 YNNKEL (reference sequence).

V usage is TRBV27 and J usage is TRBJ2-7, with D maybe TRBD1 (5 bases). Germline V gene lookup returns CDR1 MNHEY and CDR2 SMNVEV (reference sequence). V shed 4 bases and J shed 3 bases, with 7 bases lying between them. The CDR3 is 12 amino acids. The DNA for the CDR3 is TGTGCCAGCAGTTCCAGGGTCTACGAGCAGTACTTC. Protein: CASSSRVYEQYF.

The chain employs TRBV11-2 and TRBJ1-2; perhaps TRBD1 as D (6 bases). Trimming removed 5 bases at V and 4 bases at J, with 20 bases between. From germline, CDR1 is SGHAT and CDR2 FQNNGV. The CDR3 runs 16 residues. DNA for the CDR3: TGTGCCAGCAGCCCTCCTGGGAGGGGGGTTGGCTATGGCTACACCTTC. Its translation is CASSPPGRGVGYGYTF.

The chain joins TRBV29-1 to TRBJ1-1; unclear D gene. This CDR3 is built from 13 residues. V was shortened by 8 bases and J by 1 base, with 14 bases between the two germline ends. Looked up from germline, CDR1 is SQVTM and CDR2 is ANQGSEA. The CDR3 DNA follows: TGCAGCCCCCCAAGTACTTCGAACACTGAAGCTTTCTTT. Translated: CSPPSTSNTEAFF. Filled out from reference TRBV29-1 and TRBJ1-1, the complete variable domain reads SAVISQKPSRDICQRGTSLTIQCQVDSQVTMMFWYRQQPGQSLTLIATANQGSEATYESGFVIDKFPISRPNLTFSTLTVSNMSPEDSSIYLCSPPSTSNTEAFFGQGTRLTVV.

The sample holds one count of this clone. The chain couples TRBV5-8 to TRBJ2-5; no definite D call. CDR1 and CDR2 from the germline V gene are SGHTS and YDEGEE. CDR3 length: 14 amino acids. Trimming stripped 3 bases from V and 2 bases from J, with 11 bases between. CDR3 amino acids: CASSSLSVQETQYF. CDR3 bases: TGTGCCAGCAGCTCCCTTTCAGTACAAGAGACCCAGTACTTC.

The rearrangement uses TRBV7-3 and TRBJ2-2; D is possibly TRBD2 (7 bases). In germline, CDR1 is SGHTA, CDR2 FQGTGA. This CDR3 is built from 17 residues. Trimming took 8 bases from V and 2 from J, leaving 21 bases between them. The CDR3, as DNA: TGTGCCAGCGCCTTTCTGGGGGGGCCCTTTAACACCGGGGAGCTGTTTTTT. Its translation is CASAFLGGPFNTGELFF.

This rearrangement joins TRBV7-9 to TRBJ1-5; 9 nucleotides align to TRBD1. The ends lost 0 bases at V and 3 bases at J; junction bases unmatched: 6. Germline V gene data show CDR1 as SEHNR and CDR2 as FQNEAQ (reference sequence). The CDR3 totals 17 residues. The CDR3, as DNA: TGTGCCAGCAGCTTAGCGACAGGGGGGGTTTCCAATCAGCCCCAGCATTTT. This codes for CASSLATGGVSNQPQHF.

A word on this clone: This CDR3 is also generated by other DNA sequences in the sample. The rearrangement links TRBV7-2 to TRBJ2-2; D is ambiguous. The CDR3 loop spans 15 amino acids. V dropped 1 base and J dropped 2 bases, with 8 bases sitting between them. Per the germline V gene, CDR1 is SGHTA and CDR2 is FQGNSA. CDR3 in DNA: TGTGCCAGCAGCTTAGGTCGACTTAACACCGGGGAGCTGTTTTTT. This translates into CASSLGRLNTGELFF.

V and J are TRBV7-9 and TRBJ1-4; 7 bases are a match to TRBD1. V dropped 7 bases and J dropped 4; count of bases not matched to a gene: 6. Germline loops: CDR1 SEHNR, CDR2 FQNEAQ (reference sequence). The CDR3 runs 14 residues. Here the CDR3 reads CASTRQGFNEKLFF. CDR3 nucleotides: TGTGCCAGCACCAGACAGGGCTTTAATGAAAAACTGTTTTTT.

The chain uses TRBV9 and TRBJ1-2; D gene uncertain. Trimming removed 4 bases at V and 5 bases at J, with 15 bases between. The CDR3 loop spans 14 amino acids. Germline CDR1 is SGDLS and CDR2 is YYNGEE. The CDR3 region has the DNA TGTGCCAGCAGCCGATTGGTTGGAGGGTATGGCTACACCTTC. This encodes CASSRLVGGYGYTF. The whole variable domain, filled in from reference TRBV9 and TRBJ1-2, reads DSGVTQTPKHLITATGQRVTLRCSPRSGDLSVYWYQQSLDQGLQFLIQYYNGEERAKGNILERFSAQQFPDLHSELNLSSLELGDSALYFCASSRLVGGYGYTFGSGTRLTVV.

The rearrangement links TRBV15 to TRBJ2-5, with D perhaps TRBD2 (7 bases). Trimming cost V 8 bases and J 5 bases, with 15 bases left between them. Looked up from germline, CDR1 is LNHNV and CDR2 is YYDKDF (reference sequence). CDR3 length: 13 amino acids. CDR3 sequence reads: CATGDGGRETQYF. CDR3 coding DNA: TGTGCCACCGGTGACGGGGGGCGGGAGACCCAGTACTTC.

This chain links TRBV6-2 or TRBV6-3 with TRBJ1-1, with 7 bases lining up with TRBD1. V was clipped by 6 bases and J by 7 bases; unmatched bases: 5. Looked up from germline, CDR1 is MNHEY and CDR2 is SVGEGT. The CDR3 runs to 12 residues. CDR3 DNA sequence: TGTGCCAGCAGCCGGACAGGTATTGAAGCTTTCTTT. Translation gives CASSRTGIEAFF.

The chain employs TRBV3-1 (or the pseudogene TRBV3-2) and TRBJ2-7; D is uncertain. Germline V lookup: CDR1 LGHDT, CDR2 YNNKEL (reference sequence). The CDR3 spans 11 residues. V lost 6 bases and J 4 bases, leaving 7 bases between the germline ends. CDR3 in amino acids: CASSLEYEQYF. The CDR3, as DNA: TGTGCCAGCAGTCTTGAGTACGAGCAGTACTTC.

The chain has TRBV30 and TRBJ2-7; the match to TRBD1 covers 8 bases. This CDR3 is built from 14 residues. Germline CDR1 and CDR2: GTSNPN and SVGIG (reference sequence). The V segment lost 6 bases and the J segment 4 bases; nucleotides outside the gene matches: 11. This chain's CDR3 is CACGTGILDYEQYF. CDR3 bases: TGTGCCTGTGGGACAGGAATACTAGATTACGAGCAGTACTTC. The whole variable domain, remainder taken from reference TRBV30 and TRBJ2-7, is SQTIHQWPATLVQPVGSPLSLECTVEGTSNPNLYWYRQAAGRGLQLLFYSVGIGQISSEVPQNLSASRPQDRQFILSSKKLLLSDSGFYLCACGTGILDYEQYFGPGTRLTVT.

This clone was observed at least ten times. In DNA, the CDR3 is TGTGCCAGCAGCCTGACCGGGACAGTCTATGGCTACACCTTC. Translation: CASSLTGTVYGYTF. The chain combines TRBV7-3 with TRBJ1-2, with TRBD1 matching 7 bases. Germline V gene lookup returns CDR1 SGHTA and CDR2 FQGTGA. J gave up 4 bases and V 5 bases, and 7 bases lay outside the gene matches. This CDR3 region has 14 residues.

The gene calls are TRBV5-1 and TRBJ1-1; D is ambiguous. V dropped 4 bases and J dropped 1 base, with 8 bases sitting between them. Germline V gene sequence: CDR1 SGHRS, CDR2 YFSETQ. This CDR3 spans 13 amino acids. This CDR3 is CASSRTANTEAFF. DNA for the CDR3: TGCGCCAGCAGCCGTACAGCGAACACTGAAGCTTTCTTT.